The TCR beta chain described here comes from a study of T cell changes during pregnancy in multiple sclerosis. Generated by immunoSEQ multiplex PCR, the TCRdb table keeps only in-frame clones and is missing some. The sample consists of 60,000 or so clones, around 90% of them appearing once. V lost 2 bases and J 2 bases, leaving 6 bases between the germline ends. The V gene's germline CDR1 is SEHNR and CDR2 FQNEAQ (reference sequence). The CDR3 sequence is 13 residues long. This receptor was taken from a female donor in good health, enrolled as a control in a pregnancy study. Material: peripheral blood, obtained in the second trimester of pregnancy. V is TRBV7-9 and J is TRBJ1-1, with D hard to call. The CDR3 here is CASSLSLNTEAFF. CDR3 nucleotides: TGTGCCAGCAGCTTATCACTAAACACTGAAGCTTTCTTT.